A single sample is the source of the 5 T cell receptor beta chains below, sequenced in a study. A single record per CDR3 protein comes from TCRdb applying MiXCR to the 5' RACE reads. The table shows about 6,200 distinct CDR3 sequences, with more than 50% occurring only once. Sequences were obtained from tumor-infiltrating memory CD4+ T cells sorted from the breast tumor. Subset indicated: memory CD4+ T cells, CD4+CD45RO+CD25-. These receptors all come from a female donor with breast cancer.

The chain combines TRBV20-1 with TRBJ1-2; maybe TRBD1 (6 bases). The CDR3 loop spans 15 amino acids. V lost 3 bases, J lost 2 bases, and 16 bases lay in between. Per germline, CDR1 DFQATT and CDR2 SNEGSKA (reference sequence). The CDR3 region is CSARDPRGANYGYTF. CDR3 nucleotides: TGCAGTGCTAGGGACCCCCGGGGGGCGAACTATGGCTACACCTTC.

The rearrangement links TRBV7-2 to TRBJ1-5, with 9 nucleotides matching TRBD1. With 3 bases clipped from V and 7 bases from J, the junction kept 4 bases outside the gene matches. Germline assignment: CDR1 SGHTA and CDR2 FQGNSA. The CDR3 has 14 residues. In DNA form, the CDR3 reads TGTGCCAGCAGCTTCACAGGGGGCAGGCAGCCCCAGCATTTT. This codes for CASSFTGGRQPQHF.

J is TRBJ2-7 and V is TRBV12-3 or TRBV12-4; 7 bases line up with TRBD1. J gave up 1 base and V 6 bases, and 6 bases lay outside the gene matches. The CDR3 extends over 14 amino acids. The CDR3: CASRDRDSSYEQYF. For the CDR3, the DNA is TGTGCCAGCAGAGACCGGGACAGTTCCTACGAGCAGTACTTC.

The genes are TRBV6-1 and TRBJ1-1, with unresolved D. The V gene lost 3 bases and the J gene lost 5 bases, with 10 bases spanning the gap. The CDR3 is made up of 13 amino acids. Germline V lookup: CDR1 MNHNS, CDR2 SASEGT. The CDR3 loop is CASSETTITEAFF. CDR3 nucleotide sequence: TGTGCCAGCAGTGAGACAACAATTACTGAAGCTTTCTTT.

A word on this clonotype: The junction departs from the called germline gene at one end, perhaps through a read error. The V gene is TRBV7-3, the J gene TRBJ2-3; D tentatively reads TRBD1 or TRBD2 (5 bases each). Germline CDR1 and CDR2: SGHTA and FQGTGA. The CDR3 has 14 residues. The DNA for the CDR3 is TGTGCCAGCAGCCTCCTGGCAGGGACGGATACGCGGTATTTT. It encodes CASSLLAGTDTRYF.